Below are 29 T cell receptor beta chains sequenced from a single sample in a study of shared clonotypes between healthy human individuals. TCRdb's copy holds only in-frame clones and misses some; the assay was immunoSEQ multiplex PCR. The sample lists over a million clones, about four fifths occurring once. The source material was memory CD4+ T cells from PBMCs. As for subset: CD45RA-negative fraction. Source of these receptors: a man aged 18 to 35 in good health. Some clones in this sample may be carry-over from other donors' samples.

The rearrangement links TRBV28 to TRBJ2-7; 8 nucleotides match TRBD1. This CDR3 contains 19 residues. Germline assignment: CDR1 MDHEN and CDR2 SYDVKM. The V and J ends lost 4 bases and 5 bases, in that order; junction bases with no gene match: 22. CDR3 in DNA: TGTGCCAGCAGTTCGAGCCCCTACTATAACAGGGGGTATCGGGACGAGCAGTACTTC. Its protein product is CASSSSPYYNRGYRDEQYF.

The rearrangement joins TRBV2 to TRBJ2-5; tentatively, D is TRBD1 or TRBD2 (5 bases each). The CDR3 is made up of 13 amino acids. Trimming removed 3 bases at V and 4 bases at J, with 9 bases between. Germline CDR1 SNHLY, CDR2 FYNNEI. The CDR3 loop is CASSDMGVETQYF. The DNA for the CDR3 is TGTGCCAGCAGTGATATGGGGGTAGAGACCCAGTACTTC.

The genes are TRBV2 and TRBJ2-1; TRBD2 is a possible D gene (6 bases). The germline V and J ends were trimmed by 6 bases and 6 bases, with 15 bases remaining between them. Germline CDR1 is SNHLY and CDR2 is FYNNEI. CDR3 size: 14 residues. CDR3 bases: TGTGCCAGCAGACTAGCCTCACTCCGCAATGAGCAGTTCTTC. Its protein is CASRLASLRNEQFF.

The chain combines TRBV30 with TRBJ2-3; 8 nucleotides align to TRBD2. Trimming took 1 base from V and 2 from J; bases not matched to a gene: 2. CDR3 size: 14 residues. CDR1 and CDR2 from the germline V gene are GTSNPN and SVGIG (reference sequence). CDR3 sequence (DNA): TGTGCCTGGAGTGCACTAGCGGCCACAGATACGCAGTATTTT. Its translation is CAWSALAATDTQYF.

The genes are TRBV5-4 and TRBJ2-1; 10 nucleotides align to TRBD2. Germline V lookup: CDR1 SGHNT, CDR2 YYREEE (reference sequence). The CDR3 runs 17 residues. J was trimmed by 7 bases and V by 5 bases; bases with no gene match: 15. Here the CDR3 reads CASRFGGSGRQSNEQFF. The CDR3 nucleotides are TGTGCCAGCAGATTCGGAGGTAGCGGGAGGCAATCGAATGAGCAGTTCTTC.

The genes are TRBV7-2 and TRBJ2-1; D unresolved. The CDR3 is 15 residues long. V shed 0 bases and J shed 2 bases, with 8 bases lying between them. The germline V gene has CDR1 SGHTA and CDR2 FQGNSA. In nucleotides, the CDR3 is TGTGCCAGCAGCTTAGCGGGCCCTCCCTACAATGAGCAGTTCTTC. Translated: CASSLAGPPYNEQFF.

This clone was counted at least ten times. The gene calls are TRBV27 and TRBJ1-5; 8 bases are a match to TRBD1. V was clipped by 8 bases and J by 4 bases; unmatched bases: 4. Per the germline V gene, CDR1 is MNHEY and CDR2 is SMNVEV (reference sequence). CDR3 size: 13 residues. CDR3 nucleotides: TGTGCCAGCCAGGGACAGGCTAATCAGCCCCAGCATTTT. It codes for CASQGQANQPQHF.

The rearrangement joins TRBV11-3 to TRBJ2-5; possible D gene TRBD2, 6 bases. The CDR3 sequence is 14 residues long. V shed 6 bases and J shed 1 base, with 12 bases lying between them. Germline V CDR1 and CDR2: SGHNT, YENEEA. The CDR3 sequence is CASSIGGTQETQYF. The DNA for the CDR3 is TGTGCCAGCAGTATTGGGGGGACCCAAGAGACCCAGTACTTC.

This chain uses TRBV2 with TRBJ2-7; unclear D gene. The CDR3 spans 12 residues. V lost 0 bases, J lost 5 bases, and 5 bases lay in between. The V gene's germline CDR1 is SNHLY and CDR2 FYNNEI. DNA for the CDR3: TGTGCCAGCAGTGAAGCGTTGCACGAGCAGTACTTC. It codes for CASSEALHEQYF.

The V and J genes are TRBV7-8 and TRBJ2-7; 8 nucleotides line up with TRBD1. V was clipped by 5 bases and J by 3 bases; unmatched bases: 6. The CDR3 has 14 residues. Looked up from germline, CDR1 is SGHVS and CDR2 is FQNEAQ. DNA of the CDR3: TGTGCCAGCAGCCTACGGGACAGGAGCTACGAGCAGTACTTC. Its translation is CASSLRDRSYEQYF.

The chain is built from TRBV6-1 and TRBJ2-1; TRBD2 agrees at 13 bases. Germline V gene data show CDR1 as MNHNS and CDR2 as SASEGT. V lost 0 bases and J lost 6; bases outside the gene matches: 8. This CDR3 has 18 amino acids. CDR3: CASSEAGWGTSGTNEQFF. The CDR3 region has the DNA TGTGCCAGCAGTGAAGCCGGGTGGGGGACTAGCGGGACCAATGAGCAGTTCTTC.

The CDR3 loop reads CASSLGRAGNEKLFF. The CDR3 region has the DNA TGCGCCAGCAGCTTGGGGAGGGCGGGTAATGAAAAACTGTTTTTT. The J gene is TRBJ1-4, the V gene TRBV5-1; no clear D gene. Germline-derived CDR1 and CDR2 are SGHRS and YFSETQ. Trimming cost V 0 bases and J 4 bases, with 10 bases left between them. The CDR3 runs 15 residues. The variable domain in full, completed from reference TRBV5-1 and TRBJ1-4, reads KAGVTQTPRYLIKTRGQQVTLSCSPISGHRSVSWYQQTPGQGLQFLFEYFSETQRNKGNFPGRFSGRQFSNSRSEMNVSTLELGDSALYLCASSLGRAGNEKLFFGSGTQLSVL.

The chain joins TRBV25-1 to TRBJ1-5; unclear D gene. The CDR3 runs 12 residues. Germline lookup yields CDR1 MGHDK and CDR2 SYGVNS. The ends were cut back, 6 bases at V and 5 bases at J, with 8 bases in the middle. The CDR3 reads CASSYGDQPQHF. The CDR3 DNA follows: TGTGCCAGCAGCTATGGAGATCAGCCCCAGCATTTT. Together with reference TRBV25-1 and TRBJ1-5, the CDR3 gives the full variable domain: EADIYQTPRYLVIGTGKKITLECSQTMGHDKMYWYQQDPGMELHLIHYSYGVNSTEKGDLSSESTVSRIRTEHFPLTLESARPSHTSQYLCASSYGDQPQHFGDGTRLSIL.

Concerning this clone itself: The sample has other DNA sequences that encode this CDR3 too. The gene calls are TRBV30 and TRBJ1-3; D gene unclear. The V end was cut by 0 bases, the J end by 4 bases, with 7 bases between. Per the germline V gene, CDR1 is GTSNPN and CDR2 is SVGIG (reference sequence). This CDR3 contains 13 residues. The CDR3 sequence is CAWSVLSGNTIYF. The DNA of the CDR3 is TGTGCCTGGAGTGTACTGTCCGGAAACACCATATATTTT.

J is TRBJ2-5 and V is TRBV5-1; TRBD1 aligns across 7 bases. Trimming at V came to 1 base and at J to 2 bases, leaving 5 bases not matched to a gene. Germline CDR1 is SGHRS and CDR2 is YFSETQ. The CDR3 loop spans 15 amino acids. The CDR3 DNA reads as TGCGCCAGCAGCTTGCCACGGGACAGTCAAGAGACCCAGTACTTC. Its protein is CASSLPRDSQETQYF.

The chain recombines TRBV5-1 with TRBJ1-1, with 8 bases fitting TRBD1. The CDR3 has 15 amino acids. Germline lookup yields CDR1 SGHRS and CDR2 YFSETQ. V was pared by 0 bases and J by 5 bases, with 6 bases of the junction left unmatched. CDR3 region: CASSLEAGGWTEAFF. The CDR3 DNA follows: TGCGCCAGCAGCTTGGAGGCAGGGGGCTGGACTGAAGCTTTCTTT.

The chain carries TRBV28 and TRBJ2-5; TRBD2 matches 8 bases. The CDR3 has 14 amino acids. Trimming cost V 7 bases and J 5 bases; bases outside gene matches: 9. Looked up from germline, CDR1 is MDHEN and CDR2 is SYDVKM. CDR3 region: CASTGGRVRETQYF. The CDR3 coding sequence is TGTGCCAGCACGGGGGGGAGGGTGCGGGAGACCCAGTACTTC.

V gene TRBV10-3 combines with J gene TRBJ1-5; D remains unclear. The length of the CDR3 is 13 residues. CDR1 and CDR2 (germline): ENHRY, SYGVKD. V was pared by 6 bases and J by 5 bases, with 11 bases between. The CDR3 DNA reads as TGTGCCATCAGCCCAGCAGAGTATCAGCCCCAGCATTTT. As protein: CAISPAEYQPQHF.

J is TRBJ2-6 and V is TRBV7-2; 7 bases line up with TRBD2. After removal of 6 bases from V and 0 bases from J, the junction contained 11 bases not matched to a gene. The length of the CDR3 is 18 residues. Germline CDR1 and CDR2: SGHTA and FQGNSA. CDR3 sequence reads: CASRFWSGGLSGANVLTF. CDR3 DNA sequence: TGTGCCAGCAGGTTTTGGTCGGGAGGTCTCTCTGGGGCCAACGTCCTGACTTTC.

V is TRBV5-1 and J is TRBJ2-7, with D possibly being TRBD2 (6 bases). Deletions cut 5 bases from V and 0 bases from J, with 15 bases between. The CDR3 has 15 residues. Per the germline V gene, CDR1 is SGHRS and CDR2 is YFSETQ. As DNA, the CDR3 is TGCGCCAGCAGAGTGCTGCCGGGGGTCTCCTACGAGCAGTACTTC. This encodes CASRVLPGVSYEQYF.

The CDR3: CASSFKAAGMNTEAFF. Written as DNA, the CDR3 is TGTGCCAGCAGTTTTAAGGCAGCAGGAATGAACACTGAAGCTTTCTTT. The chain has TRBV27 and TRBJ1-1; D remains ambiguous. In germline, CDR1 is MNHEY, CDR2 SMNVEV (reference sequence). The CDR3 runs 16 residues. V lost 3 bases and J 0 bases, leaving 14 bases between the germline ends.

This clone was detected only a few times. The gene calls are TRBV6-1 and TRBJ2-3; D assignment may be TRBD1 or TRBD2 (6 bases each). Trimming took 4 bases from V and 2 from J, leaving 16 bases between them. The germline V gene has CDR1 MNHNS and CDR2 SASEGT. The CDR3 length is 16 residues. The CDR3 DNA is TGTGCCAGCAGTGGCACCACAGGGACTTTCACAGATACGCAGTATTTT. It codes for CASSGTTGTFTDTQYF.

V is TRBV15 and J is TRBJ1-2, with 7 bases matching TRBD1. This CDR3 spans 16 amino acids. After removal of 0 bases from V and 4 bases from J, the junction contained 8 bases not matched to a gene. CDR1 and CDR2 (germline): LNHNV, YYDKDF (reference sequence). This CDR3 reads CATSRDSAGGGYGYTF. CDR3 nucleotides: TGTGCCACCAGCAGAGATTCGGCAGGGGGTGGCTATGGCTACACCTTC.

The chain carries TRBV4-1 and TRBJ2-5; possibly TRBD1 or TRBD2 for D (5 bases each). CDR3 size: 18 residues. Trimming took off 1 base at V and 2 bases at J, with 20 bases between the two ends. The germline V gene has CDR1 MGHRA and CDR2 YSYEKL. CDR3 residues: CASSQAPPRGAVQETQYF. CDR3 in DNA: TGCGCCAGCAGCCAAGCCCCGCCTCGAGGGGCAGTACAAGAGACCCAGTACTTC.

The chain carries TRBV5-1 and TRBJ2-5, with D possibly TRBD2 on 6 matching bases. The V end was cut by 4 bases, the J end by 5 bases, with 15 bases between. This CDR3 spans 14 amino acids. Looked up from germline, CDR1 is SGHRS and CDR2 is YFSETQ. The CDR3 coding sequence is TGCGCCAGCAGCGGCCAGGCGGGGCGGGAGACCCAGTACTTC. This translates into CASSGQAGRETQYF.

The chain joins TRBV7-8 to TRBJ2-7; 8 bases map to TRBD2. CDR1 and CDR2 from the germline V gene are SGHVS and FQNEAQ. V shed 5 bases and J 0 bases; nucleotides not matched to a gene: 9. The CDR3 runs to 16 residues. This CDR3 reads CASSPLSSGISYEQYF. The CDR3 DNA reads as TGTGCCAGCAGCCCCTTAAGTAGCGGGATCTCCTACGAGCAGTACTTC.

V usage is TRBV14 and J usage is TRBJ2-2; D gene ambiguous. CDR1 and CDR2 (germline): SGHDN, FVKESK. CDR3 length: 14 amino acids. Deletions cut 1 base from V and 5 bases from J, with 8 bases between. CDR3 DNA: TGTGCCAGCAGCCAAGCGCGGCGGACCGGGGAGCTGTTTTTT. Translated: CASSQARRTGELFF.

The CDR3 DNA reads as TGTGCCAGCAGTTTACAGGGGGATCGGCAGACCCAGTACTTC. Protein sequence: CASSLQGDRQTQYF. The rearrangement uses TRBV27 and TRBJ2-5; 7 bases are a match to TRBD1. J lost 6 bases, V lost 2 bases, and 6 bases had no gene match. The CDR3 is made up of 14 amino acids. Germline CDR1 is MNHEY and CDR2 is SMNVEV (reference sequence).

This chain uses TRBV29-1 with TRBJ2-1, with a tentative D call TRBD2 (6 bases). Germline V gives CDR1 SQVTM, CDR2 ANQGSEA. Between the trimmed V and J ends, which lost 7 bases and 4 bases, there was a span of 14 bases. This CDR3 is built from 13 residues. CDR3 DNA: TGCAGCGAGAGGGCTAGCGAGTACAATGAGCAGTTCTTC. Translation gives CSERASEYNEQFF.